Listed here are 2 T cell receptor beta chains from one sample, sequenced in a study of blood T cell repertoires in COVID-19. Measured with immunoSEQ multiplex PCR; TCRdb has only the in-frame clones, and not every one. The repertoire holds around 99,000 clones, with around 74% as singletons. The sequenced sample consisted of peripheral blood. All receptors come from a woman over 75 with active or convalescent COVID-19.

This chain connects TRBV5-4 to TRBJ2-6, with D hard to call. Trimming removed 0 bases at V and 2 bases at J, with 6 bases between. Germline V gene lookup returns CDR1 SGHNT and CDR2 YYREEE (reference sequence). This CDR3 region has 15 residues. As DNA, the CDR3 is TGTGCCAGCAGCTTGGCAGGTCCTGGGGCCAACGTCCTGACTTTC. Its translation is CASSLAGPGANVLTF. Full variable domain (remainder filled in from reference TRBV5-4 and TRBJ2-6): ETGVTQSPTHLIKTRGQQVTLRCSSQSGHNTVSWYQQALGQGPQFIFQYYREEENGRGNFPPRFSGLQFPNYSSELNVNALELDDSALYLCASSLAGPGANVLTFGAGSRLTVL.

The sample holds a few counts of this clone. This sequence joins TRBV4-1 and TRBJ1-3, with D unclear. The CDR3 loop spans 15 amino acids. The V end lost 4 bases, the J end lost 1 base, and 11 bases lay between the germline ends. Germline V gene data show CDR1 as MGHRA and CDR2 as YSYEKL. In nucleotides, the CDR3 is TGCGCCAGCAGCCTAGTTAGGACTTCTGGAAACACCATATATTTT. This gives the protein CASSLVRTSGNTIYF.